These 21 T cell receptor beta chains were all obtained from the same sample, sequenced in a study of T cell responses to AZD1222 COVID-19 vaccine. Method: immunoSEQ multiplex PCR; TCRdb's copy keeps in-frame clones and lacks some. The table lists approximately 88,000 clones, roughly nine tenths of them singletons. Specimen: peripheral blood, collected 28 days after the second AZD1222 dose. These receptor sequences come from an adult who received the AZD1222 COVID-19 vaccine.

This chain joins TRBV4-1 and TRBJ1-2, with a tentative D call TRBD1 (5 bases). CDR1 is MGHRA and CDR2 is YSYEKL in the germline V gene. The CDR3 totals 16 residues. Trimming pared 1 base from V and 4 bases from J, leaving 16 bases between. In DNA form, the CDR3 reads TGCGCCAGCAGCCAAGGATCCCAGGGTCTCAGCTATGGCTACACCTTC. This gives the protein CASSQGSQGLSYGYTF.

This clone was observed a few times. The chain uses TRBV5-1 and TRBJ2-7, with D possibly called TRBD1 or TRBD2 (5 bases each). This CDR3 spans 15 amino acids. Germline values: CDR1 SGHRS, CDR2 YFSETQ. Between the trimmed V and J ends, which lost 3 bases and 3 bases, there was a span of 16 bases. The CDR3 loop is CASSSLGDLNYEQYF. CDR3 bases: TGCGCCAGCAGCTCTCTCGGGGACCTTAACTACGAGCAGTACTTC.

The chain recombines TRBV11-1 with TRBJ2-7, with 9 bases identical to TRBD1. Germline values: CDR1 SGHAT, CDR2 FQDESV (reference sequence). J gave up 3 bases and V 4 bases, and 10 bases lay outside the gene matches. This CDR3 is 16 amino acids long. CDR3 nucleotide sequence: TGTGCCAGCAGCTCCCTCGTCCGGGACAGGGTCTACGAGCAGTACTTC. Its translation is CASSSLVRDRVYEQYF.

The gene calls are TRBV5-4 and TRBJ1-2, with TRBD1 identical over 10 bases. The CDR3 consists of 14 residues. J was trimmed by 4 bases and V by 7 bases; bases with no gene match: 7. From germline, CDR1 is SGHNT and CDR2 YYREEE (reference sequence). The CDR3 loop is CASGGTGVIYGYTF. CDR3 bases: TGTGCCAGCGGCGGGACAGGGGTGATCTATGGCTACACCTTC. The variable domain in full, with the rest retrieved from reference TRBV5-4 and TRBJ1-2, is ETGVTQSPTHLIKTRGQQVTLRCSSQSGHNTVSWYQQALGQGPQFIFQYYREEENGRGNFPPRFSGLQFPNYSSELNVNALELDDSALYLCASGGTGVIYGYTFGSGTRLTVV.

The CDR3 reads CASSRGIGKNIQYF. The CDR3 DNA follows: TGTGCCAGCAGCAGGGGGATTGGCAAAAACATTCAGTACTTC. The chain has TRBV6-5 and TRBJ2-4; TRBD1 aligns across 7 bases. After removal of 6 bases from V and 3 bases from J, the junction contained 5 bases not matched to a gene. The CDR3 totals 14 residues. Per germline, CDR1 MNHEY and CDR2 SVGAGI.

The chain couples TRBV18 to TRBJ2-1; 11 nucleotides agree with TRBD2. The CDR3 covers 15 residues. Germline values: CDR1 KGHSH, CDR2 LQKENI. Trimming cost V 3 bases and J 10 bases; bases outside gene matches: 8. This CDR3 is CASSPVAGGPEEQFF. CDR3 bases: TGTGCCAGCTCACCCGTAGCGGGGGGGCCAGAGGAGCAGTTCTTC.

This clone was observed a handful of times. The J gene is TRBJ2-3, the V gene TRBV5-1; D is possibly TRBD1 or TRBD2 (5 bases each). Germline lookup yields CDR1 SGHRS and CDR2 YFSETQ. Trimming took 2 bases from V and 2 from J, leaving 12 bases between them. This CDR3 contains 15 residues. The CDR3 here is CASSFQPGATDTQYF. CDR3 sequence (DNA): TGCGCCAGCAGCTTCCAGCCCGGGGCCACAGATACGCAGTATTTT. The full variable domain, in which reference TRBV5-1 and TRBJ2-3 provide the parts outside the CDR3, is KAGVTQTPRYLIKTRGQQVTLSCSPISGHRSVSWYQQTPGQGLQFLFEYFSETQRNKGNFPGRFSGRQFSNSRSEMNVSTLELGDSALYLCASSFQPGATDTQYFGPGTRLTVL.

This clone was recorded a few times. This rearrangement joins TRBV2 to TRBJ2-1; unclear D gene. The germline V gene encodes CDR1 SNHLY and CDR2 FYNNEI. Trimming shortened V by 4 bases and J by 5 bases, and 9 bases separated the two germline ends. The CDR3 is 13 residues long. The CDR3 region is CASSVLGHNEQFF. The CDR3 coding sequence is TGTGCCAGCAGTGTTCTTGGCCACAATGAGCAGTTCTTC.

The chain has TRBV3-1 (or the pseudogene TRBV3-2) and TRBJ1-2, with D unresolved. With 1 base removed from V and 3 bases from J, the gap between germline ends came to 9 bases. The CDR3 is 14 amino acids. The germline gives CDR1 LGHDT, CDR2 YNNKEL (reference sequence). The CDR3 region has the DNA TGTGCCAGCAGCCAAGTTGGGGTTGACTATGGCTACACCTTC. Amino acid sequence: CASSQVGVDYGYTF.

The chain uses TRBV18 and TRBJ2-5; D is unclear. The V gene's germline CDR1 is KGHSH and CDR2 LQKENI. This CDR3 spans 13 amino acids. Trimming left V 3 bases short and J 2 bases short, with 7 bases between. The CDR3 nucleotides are TGTGCCAGCTCACCCACAGCGCAAGAGACCCAGTACTTC. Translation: CASSPTAQETQYF.

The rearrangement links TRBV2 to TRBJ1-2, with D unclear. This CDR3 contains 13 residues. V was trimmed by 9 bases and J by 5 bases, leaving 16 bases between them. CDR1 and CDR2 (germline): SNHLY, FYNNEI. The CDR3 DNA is TGTGCCAGTGCAGTGAGGCCTGAGTATGGCTACACCTTC. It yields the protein CASAVRPEYGYTF.

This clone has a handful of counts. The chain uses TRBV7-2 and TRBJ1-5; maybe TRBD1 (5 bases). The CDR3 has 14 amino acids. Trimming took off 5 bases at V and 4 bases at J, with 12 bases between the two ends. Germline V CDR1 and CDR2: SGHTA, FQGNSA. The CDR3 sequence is CASSHSAGNQPQHF. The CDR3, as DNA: TGTGCCAGCAGCCACTCCGCAGGGAATCAGCCCCAGCATTTT.

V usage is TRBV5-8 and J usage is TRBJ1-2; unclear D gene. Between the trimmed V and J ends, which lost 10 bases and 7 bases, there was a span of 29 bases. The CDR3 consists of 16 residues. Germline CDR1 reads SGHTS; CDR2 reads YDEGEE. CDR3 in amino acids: CADFERSSGQIRGYTF. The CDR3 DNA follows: TGTGCCGACTTTGAGCGGTCGTCAGGTCAAATCCGTGGCTACACCTTC.

The CDR3 region is CASIFSSGNTIYF. For the CDR3, the DNA is TGTGCCAGCATCTTTAGCTCTGGAAACACCATATATTTT. The rearrangement links TRBV7-9 to TRBJ1-3; the D is unclear. Germline CDR1 and CDR2: SEHNR and FQNEAQ (reference sequence). This CDR3 spans 13 amino acids. V lost 7 bases and J 0 bases, leaving 7 bases between the germline ends.

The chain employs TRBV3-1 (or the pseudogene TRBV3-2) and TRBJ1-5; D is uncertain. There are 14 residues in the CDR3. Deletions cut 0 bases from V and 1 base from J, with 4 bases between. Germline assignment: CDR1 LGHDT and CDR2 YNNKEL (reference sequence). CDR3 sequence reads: CASSQDASNQPQHF. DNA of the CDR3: TGTGCCAGCAGCCAAGATGCGAGCAATCAGCCCCAGCATTTT.

The CDR3 coding sequence is TGTGCCAGCAGCCAACGGGGGGGCTCCTACAATGAGCAGTTCTTC. Amino acids: CASSQRGGSYNEQFF. This rearrangement joins TRBV4-2 to TRBJ2-1; 8 positions match TRBD2. Looked up from germline, CDR1 is LGHNA and CDR2 is YNFKEQ. The CDR3 has 15 residues. The J segment lost 0 bases and the V segment lost 2 bases, leaving 0 bases of the junction unmatched.

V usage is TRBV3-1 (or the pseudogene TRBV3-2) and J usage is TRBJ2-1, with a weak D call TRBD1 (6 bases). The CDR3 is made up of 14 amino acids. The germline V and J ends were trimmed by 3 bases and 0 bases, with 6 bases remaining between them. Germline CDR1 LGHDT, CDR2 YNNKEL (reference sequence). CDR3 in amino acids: CASSQDSSYNEQFF. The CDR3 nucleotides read TGTGCCAGCAGCCAGGACAGCTCCTACAATGAGCAGTTCTTC.

CDR3 sequence: CASSQDKVYEQYF. The CDR3 coding sequence is TGTGCCAGCAGCCAAGATAAGGTCTACGAGCAGTACTTC. This chain uses TRBV4-2 with TRBJ2-7; D unclear. Germline V gene data show CDR1 as LGHNA and CDR2 as YNFKEQ. Trimming cost V 0 bases and J 3 bases, with 6 bases left between them. The CDR3 runs 13 residues.

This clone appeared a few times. The CDR3, as DNA: TGTGCCAGCAGCGCCACAGGGGGCTCGTCCGGGGAGCTGTTTTTT. Translated: CASSATGGSSGELFF. The chain carries TRBV7-7 and TRBJ2-2; 9 bases fit TRBD1. CDR3 length: 15 residues. CDR1 and CDR2 (germline): SSHAT, FNYEAQ (reference sequence). After removal of 5 bases from V and 6 bases from J, the junction contained 7 bases not matched to a gene.

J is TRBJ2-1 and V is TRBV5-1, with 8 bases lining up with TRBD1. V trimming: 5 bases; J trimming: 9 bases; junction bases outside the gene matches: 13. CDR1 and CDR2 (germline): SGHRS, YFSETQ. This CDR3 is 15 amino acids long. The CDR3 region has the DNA TGCGCCAGCAGTCCCGGGACAGGAGGGTACGGTGAGCAGTTCTTC. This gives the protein CASSPGTGGYGEQFF.

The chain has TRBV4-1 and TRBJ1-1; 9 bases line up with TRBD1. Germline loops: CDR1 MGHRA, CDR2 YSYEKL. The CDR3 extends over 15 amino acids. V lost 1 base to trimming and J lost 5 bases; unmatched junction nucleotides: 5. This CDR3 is CASSQGTGATTEAFF. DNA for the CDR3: TGCGCCAGCAGCCAAGGGACAGGGGCAACAACTGAAGCTTTCTTT.